The clone carrying this TCR beta chain occurred a few times. The antigen remains unidentified. The data belong to a study of T-cell memory formation after mild COVID-19. Study summary: Largely, TCR clusters stayed within a single donor.

Notes on the study in general: CD4+ clones that contracted lay mainly in CM and EM; CD8+ ones lay in EMRA. Cross-reactive memory seemingly joined, as some responding clones were found in pre-infection memory.

TCRdb reprocessed the 5' RACE reads via MiXCR and lists one record per CDR3 protein. The table shows more than 300,000 distinct CDR3 sequences, with less than 25% occurring only once. V shed 6 bases, J shed 10 bases, and the junction held 12 bases outside the gene matches. The CDR3 length is 15 residues. Germline CDR1 SGHTA, CDR2 FQGNSA. The sequence came from a man in his late teens or twenties who had mild COVID-19 (a few samples of this study predate the infection). Cell type and time point are not known. The sequencing sample was made of PBMCs or a T cell subset sorted from them (not recorded which). This rearrangement joins TRBV7-2 to TRBJ2-1; 10 positions agree with TRBD1. DNA of the CDR3: TGTGCCAGCAGGAGTCTAGGGACAGGGGTCTGGGAGCAGTTCTTC. Protein sequence: CASRSLGTGVWEQFF.